These 15 T cell receptor beta chains came from one sample sequenced in a study of blood T cell repertoires in COVID-19. Libraries were prepared by immunoSEQ multiplex PCR; TCRdb keeps only in-frame clonotypes and omits some of them. Counted here are roughly 230,000 clones, 80% to 85% occurring once; the ten biggest clones make up more than 3%. Source material: PBMCs or T cells enriched from blood (not recorded which). These TCRs come from a man aged 45-60 years who had recovered from COVID-19.

Remarks on this clone: Other DNA sequences in this specimen translate into the identical CDR3. J is TRBJ1-2 and V is TRBV7-2; D is unclear. The CDR3 covers 11 residues. CDR1 and CDR2 (germline): SGHTA, FQGNSA. Trimming removed 1 base at V and 8 bases at J, with 5 bases between. The chain's CDR3 is CASSLGGGYTF. CDR3 sequence (DNA): TGTGCCAGCAGCTTAGGCGGCGGCTACACCTTC. The full variable domain, completed using reference TRBV7-2 and TRBJ1-2, is GAGVSQSPSNKVTEKGKDVELRCDPISGHTALYWYRQSLGQGLEFLIYFQGNSAPDKSGLPSDRFSAERTGGSVSTLTIQRTQQEDSAVYLCASSLGGGYTFGSGTRLTVV.

This clone was picked up one time. The chain has TRBV7-6 and TRBJ1-3; tentatively, D is TRBD1 (5 bases). With 5 bases removed from V and 2 bases from J, the gap between germline ends came to 10 bases. This CDR3 has 14 residues. The V gene's germline CDR1 is SGHVS and CDR2 FNYEAQ. The CDR3 is CASSLRGAGNTIYF. For the CDR3, the DNA is TGTGCCAGCAGCCTGCGGGGGGCTGGAAACACCATATATTTT.

This clone was picked up a small number of times. The CDR3 DNA sequence: TGTGCCAGCAGTTACCCGCGTCAGAGGACTAGCACCTACAATGAGCAGTTCTTC. It is translated as CASSYPRQRTSTYNEQFF. This chain joins TRBV6-2 or TRBV6-3 and TRBJ2-1; 8 positions agree with TRBD2. Germline V gene data show CDR1 as MNHEY and CDR2 as SVGEGT. V gave up 2 bases and J gave up 2 bases; unmatched junction bases: 11. The CDR3 totals 18 residues.

The V and J genes are TRBV5-1 and TRBJ1-2, with D hard to call. The CDR3 covers 14 residues. V gave up 0 bases and J gave up 5 bases, with 11 bases separating them. Germline loops: CDR1 SGHRS, CDR2 YFSETQ. This CDR3 reads CASSLGQNNYGYTF. The CDR3, as DNA: TGCGCCAGCAGCTTGGGTCAAAACAATTATGGCTACACCTTC.

The chain joins TRBV30 to TRBJ1-1; TRBD1 matches 10 bases. The CDR3 runs to 15 residues. The V segment lost 1 base and the J segment 5 bases; nucleotides outside the gene matches: 7. Germline V gene data show CDR1 as GTSNPN and CDR2 as SVGIG (reference sequence). CDR3 sequence: CAWSGTGGLVTEAFF. The CDR3 DNA reads TGTGCCTGGAGTGGGACAGGGGGACTGGTGACTGAAGCTTTCTTT.

This rearrangement joins TRBV4-1 to TRBJ1-6; D uncertain. This CDR3 contains 16 residues. Germline V gene sequence: CDR1 MGHRA, CDR2 YSYEKL. Trimming pared 0 bases from V and 0 bases from J, leaving 6 bases between. The CDR3 nucleotides read TGCGCCAGCAGCCAAGAAAGGAGCTCCTATAATTCACCCCTCCACTTT. This translates into CASSQERSSYNSPLHF.

The chain carries TRBV7-8 and TRBJ2-7, with 7 positions matching TRBD2. Germline CDR1 is SGHVS and CDR2 is FQNEAQ. The CDR3 contains 15 residues. Trimming took 5 bases from V and 5 from J; bases not matched to a gene: 12. CDR3 nucleotides: TGTGCCAGCAGCCTACCTCTGGCGGGAGTTAACGAGCAGTACTTC. This gives the protein CASSLPLAGVNEQYF.

The chain joins TRBV14 to TRBJ2-7; 8 bases map to TRBD1. The germline gives CDR1 SGHDN, CDR2 FVKESK. V dropped 0 bases and J dropped 0; count of bases not matched to a gene: 10. CDR3 length: 18 residues. The CDR3: CASSQDETGAISSYEQYF. The DNA of the CDR3 is TGTGCCAGCAGCCAAGACGAGACAGGGGCGATTAGCTCCTACGAGCAGTACTTC.

V is TRBV19 and J is TRBJ1-5; D possibly corresponds to TRBD1 (6 bases). The germline V gene has CDR1 LNHDA and CDR2 SQIVND (reference sequence). The CDR3 is made up of 15 amino acids. Trimming stripped 7 bases from V and 4 bases from J, with 17 bases between. Here the CDR3 reads CASKSHRVSNQPQHF. In nucleotides, the CDR3 is TGTGCCAGTAAGTCCCACAGGGTTTCAAATCAGCCCCAGCATTTT.

The chain recombines TRBV7-3 with TRBJ1-3; 10 nucleotides line up with TRBD1. The length of the CDR3 is 16 residues. Germline CDR1 is SGHTA and CDR2 is FQGTGA. J was trimmed by 3 bases and V by 5 bases; bases with no gene match: 7. The CDR3: CASSARDRGGGNTIYF. CDR3 bases: TGTGCCAGCAGCGCCCGGGACAGGGGAGGTGGAAACACCATATATTTT.

In this sample, this clone turned up a few times. CDR3 sequence (DNA): TGCAGTGCTAATGACCCAAACTCTGAAAAACTGTTTTTT. Protein sequence: CSANDPNSEKLFF. The gene calls are TRBV20-1 and TRBJ1-4; D gene unclear. V was pared by 4 bases and J by 7 bases, with 13 bases between. CDR1 is DFQATT, CDR2 SNEGSKA, per germline (reference sequence). This CDR3 is built from 13 residues.

The chain links TRBV9 to TRBJ2-3; the match to TRBD1 covers 8 bases. V dropped 4 bases and J dropped 7; count of bases not matched to a gene: 11. This CDR3 has 15 residues. Germline CDR1 SGDLS, CDR2 YYNGEE. This CDR3 reads CASSTTRQGLNTQYF. The DNA for the CDR3 is TGTGCCAGCAGCACAACGAGACAGGGGTTGAATACGCAGTATTTT.

This chain joins TRBV18 and TRBJ1-2; 9 bases agree with TRBD1. Germline CDR1 KGHSH, CDR2 LQKENI. V shed 6 bases, J shed 7 bases, and the junction held 6 bases outside the gene matches. The CDR3 is 13 residues long. Written as DNA, the CDR3 is TGTGCCAGCTCGCTGACAGGGGGTCCTGGCTACACCTTC. Protein: CASSLTGGPGYTF.

The chain has TRBV14 and TRBJ2-2; perhaps TRBD1 as D (6 bases). Germline V lookup: CDR1 SGHDN, CDR2 FVKESK. Trimming took 1 base from V and 6 from J, leaving 21 bases between them. This CDR3 is 18 amino acids long. CDR3 sequence reads: CASSQVTPGALRAGELFF. The CDR3, as DNA: TGTGCCAGCAGCCAAGTTACCCCAGGGGCTCTCAGGGCCGGGGAGCTGTTTTTT.

This clone appeared many times. The chain is built from TRBV18 and TRBJ2-2; 7 bases map to TRBD1. Per the germline V gene, CDR1 is KGHSH and CDR2 is LQKENI. The CDR3 runs to 15 residues. With 5 bases clipped from V and 4 bases from J, the junction kept 7 bases outside the gene matches. The CDR3 DNA reads TGTGCCAGCTCAGCAGGGGGTAGGAGCACCGGGGAGCTGTTTTTT. This encodes CASSAGGRSTGELFF.